The rows below give T cell receptor beta chains drawn from one sample of a study of siplizumab effects on memory and regulatory T cells. The table came from immunoSEQ multiplex PCR; TCRdb's copy has only in-frame clones and leaves some out. Here the sample spans more than 85,000 clones, 92% being singletons. The sequenced sample was CD4+ T cells sorted from blood. These receptors were taken from a human donor in good health. The conserved cysteine and the conserved F or W are not part of the CDR3 here. Each record gives: V gene, J gene, CDR3 protein.

TRBV28	TRBJ2-2	ASSSIQGKMGELF
TRBV12-5	TRBJ2-1	ASGRSTGSRNNEQF
TRBV30	TRBJ2-3	AWSAWEQITDTQY
TRBV6-1	TRBJ2-2	ASRGLTSVVGELF
TRBV11-3	TRBJ2-1	ASSLVGTRTSGGEQF
TRBV6-5	TRBJ2-1	ASSYKVDFNNEQF
TRBV18	TRBJ2-1	ASSLGLADEQF
TRBV5-1	TRBJ2-5	ASSRIDFQGGGFKETQY
TRBV10-1	TRBJ2-5	ASSESAREETQY
TRBV7-3	TRBJ2-1	ASSLTGPSNEQF
TRBV2	TRBJ1-1	ASSELGQPWGEAF
TRBV5-1	TRBJ2-7	ASSPTGGRTYEQY
TRBV5-1	TRBJ1-3	ASSLGLLADTIY
TRBV7-6	TRBJ1-2	ASSSNEGRGYGYT
TRBV18	TRBJ2-7	ASSPLGGRASRSYEQY
TRBV29-1	TRBJ2-7	SVGDYEQY
TRBV30	TRBJ2-7	AWWTVEAYEQY